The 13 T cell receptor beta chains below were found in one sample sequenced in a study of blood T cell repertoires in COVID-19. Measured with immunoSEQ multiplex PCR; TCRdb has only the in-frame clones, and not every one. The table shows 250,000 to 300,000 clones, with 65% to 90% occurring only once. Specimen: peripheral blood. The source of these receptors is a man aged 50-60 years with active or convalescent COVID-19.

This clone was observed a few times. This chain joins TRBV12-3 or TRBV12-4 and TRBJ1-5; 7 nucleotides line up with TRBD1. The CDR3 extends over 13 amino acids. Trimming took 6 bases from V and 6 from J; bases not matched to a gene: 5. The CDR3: CASSFDRVQPQHF. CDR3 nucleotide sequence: TGTGCCAGCAGCTTCGACAGGGTTCAGCCCCAGCATTTT.

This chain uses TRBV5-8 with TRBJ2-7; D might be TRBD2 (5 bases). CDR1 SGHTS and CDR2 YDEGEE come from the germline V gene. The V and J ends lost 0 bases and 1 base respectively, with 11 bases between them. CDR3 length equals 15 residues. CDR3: CASSLVGGRSYEQYF. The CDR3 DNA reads TGTGCCAGCAGCTTGGTCGGAGGACGGTCCTACGAGCAGTACTTC.

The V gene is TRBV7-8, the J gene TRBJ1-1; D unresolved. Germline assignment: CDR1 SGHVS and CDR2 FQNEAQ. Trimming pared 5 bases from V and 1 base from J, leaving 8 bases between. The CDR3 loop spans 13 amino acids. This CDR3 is CASSPTRNTEAFF. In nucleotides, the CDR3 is TGTGCCAGCAGCCCGACTCGGAACACTGAAGCTTTCTTT. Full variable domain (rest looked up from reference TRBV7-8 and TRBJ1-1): GAGVSQSPRYKVAKRGQDVALRCDPISGHVSLFWYQQALGQGPEFLTYFQNEAQLDKSGLPSDRFFAERPEGSVSTLKIQRTQQEDSAVYLCASSPTRNTEAFFGQGTRLTVV.

In DNA form, the CDR3 reads TGTGCCAGCAGCTTCCCGGGAGGGCCGGGGACCCAGTACTTC. Translation: CASSFPGGPGTQYF. The V and J genes are TRBV5-6 and TRBJ2-5; TRBD2 aligns across 8 bases. Germline V gene data show CDR1 as SGHDT and CDR2 as YYEEEE. V dropped 2 bases and J dropped 7; count of bases not matched to a gene: 7. CDR3 length equals 14 residues. Drawing the rest from reference TRBV5-6 and TRBJ2-5, the complete variable domain is DAGVTQSPTHLIKTRGQQVTLRCSPKSGHDTVSWYQQALGQGPQFIFQYYEEEERQRGNFPDRFSGHQFPNYSSELNVNALLLGDSALYLCASSFPGGPGTQYFGPGTRLLVL.

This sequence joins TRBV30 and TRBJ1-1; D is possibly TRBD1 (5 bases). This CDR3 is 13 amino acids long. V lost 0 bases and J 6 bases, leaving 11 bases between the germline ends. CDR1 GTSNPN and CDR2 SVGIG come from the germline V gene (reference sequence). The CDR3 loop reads CAWSVSGASEAFF. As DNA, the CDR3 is TGTGCCTGGAGTGTCTCTGGGGCTTCTGAAGCTTTCTTT.

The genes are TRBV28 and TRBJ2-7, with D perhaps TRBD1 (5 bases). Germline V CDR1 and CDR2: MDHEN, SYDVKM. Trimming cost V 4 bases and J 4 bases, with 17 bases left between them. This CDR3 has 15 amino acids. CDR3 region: CASSSQYRNPYEQYF. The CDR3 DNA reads TGTGCCAGCAGTTCCCAATACAGGAATCCATACGAGCAGTACTTC.

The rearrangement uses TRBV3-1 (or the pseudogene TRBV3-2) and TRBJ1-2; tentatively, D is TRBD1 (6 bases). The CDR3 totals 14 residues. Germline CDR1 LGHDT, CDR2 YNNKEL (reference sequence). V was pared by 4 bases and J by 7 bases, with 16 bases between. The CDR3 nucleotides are TGTGCCAGCAGCCCAACCACAGGGCTGGGTGGCTACACCTTC. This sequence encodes CASSPTTGLGGYTF.

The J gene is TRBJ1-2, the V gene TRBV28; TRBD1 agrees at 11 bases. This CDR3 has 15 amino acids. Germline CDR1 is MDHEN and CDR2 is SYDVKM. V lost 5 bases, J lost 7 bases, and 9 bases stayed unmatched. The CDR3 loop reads CASSTRTGGIGGYTF. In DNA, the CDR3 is TGTGCCAGCAGTACCAGGACAGGGGGCATCGGTGGCTACACCTTC.

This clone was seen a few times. The CDR3 sequence: CAWSVRTVSSYNEQFF. CDR3 coding DNA: TGTGCCTGGAGTGTACGCACCGTCAGCTCCTACAATGAGCAGTTCTTC. V is TRBV30 and J is TRBJ2-1; D call uncertain. The CDR3 length is 16 residues. The V gene's germline CDR1 is GTSNPN and CDR2 SVGIG (reference sequence). With 0 bases removed from V and 0 bases from J, the gap between germline ends came to 12 bases.

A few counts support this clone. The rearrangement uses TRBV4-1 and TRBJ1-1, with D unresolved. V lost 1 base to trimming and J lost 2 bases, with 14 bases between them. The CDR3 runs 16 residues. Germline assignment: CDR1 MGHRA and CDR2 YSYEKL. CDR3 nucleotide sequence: TGCGCCAGCAGCCAAGTGGGTAGGCGGGGTAACACTGAAGCTTTCTTT. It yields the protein CASSQVGRRGNTEAFF.

DNA for the CDR3: TGTGCCAGCATCCCGGGACAGGGGAACGAGCAGTACTTC. Protein product: CASIPGQGNEQYF. The chain employs TRBV21-1 and TRBJ2-7; the table assigns TRBD1, which was not confirmed against the DNA. TRBV21-1 is designated a pseudogene. CDR3 size: 13 residues.

CDR3 loop: CASSLGEYYEEQYF. DNA of the CDR3: TGCGCCAGCAGCTTGGGAGAATACTACGAGGAGCAGTACTTC. The rearrangement joins TRBV5-1 to TRBJ2-7, with D unresolved. Germline values: CDR1 SGHRS, CDR2 YFSETQ. The CDR3 is made up of 14 amino acids. V shed 0 bases and J shed 7 bases, with 14 bases lying between them.

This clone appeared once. CDR3 residues: CASSYSEALAGPPWNEQFF. The CDR3 coding sequence is TGTGCCAGCAGTTACTCTGAGGCCCTAGCGGGCCCCCCCTGGAATGAGCAGTTCTTC. The genes are TRBV6-2 or TRBV6-3 and TRBJ2-1, with 8 positions matching TRBD2. After removal of 0 bases from V and 7 bases from J, the junction contained 17 bases not matched to a gene. Germline lookup yields CDR1 MNHEY and CDR2 SVGEGT. The CDR3 loop spans 19 amino acids.